The rows below give T cell receptor beta chains drawn from one sample of a study of cytomegalovirus exposure and HLA in healthy donors. The protocol was immunoSEQ multiplex PCR, while the TCRdb copy is restricted to in-frame clones and leaves out a portion. The sample gives roughly 190,000 clones, 65% to 85% of which show up once; less than 2% is in the top ten. The sequenced material came from PBMCs. These receptors were obtained from a man aged 18 to 29 in good health and CMV-seronegative. Both conserved end residues are part of each CDR3. The order of the fields is J gene, clone size, D gene, V gene, CDR3 DNA, CDR3 protein. A D gene is named only where the DNA matches it firmly. Clone size is shown for a subset of rows, as once, few, many or a class of expanded clone.

TRBJ2-5 | NA | NA | TRBV6-5 | TGTGCCAGCAGTTACTCGGGGCAGCAAGAGACCCAGTACTTC | CASSYSGQQETQYF
TRBJ2-3 | NA | TRBD2 | TRBV18 | TGTGCCAGCTCACCGGGACTAGCGGGTACCACAGATACGCAGTATTTT | CASSPGLAGTTDTQYF
TRBJ2-3 | NA | TRBD2 | TRBV5-4 | TGTGCCTGTCAGAGCGGCGGGGGGGCCATAGATACGCAGTATTTT | CACQSGGGAIDTQYF
TRBJ1-2 | once | NA | TRBV7-2 | TGTGCCAGCAGCCTAACTGGGGGGGGCGCCACGTCAGGCTACACCTTC | CASSLTGGGATSGYTF
TRBJ2-3 | few | NA | TRBV2 | TGTGCCAGCGAGGCCGGGTCTAGCACAGATACGCAGTATTTT | CASEAGSSTDTQYF
TRBJ2-1 | NA | NA | TRBV27 | TGTGCCAGCAGTCCCCGACTGGGGGGAGATGAGCAGTTCTTC | CASSPRLGGDEQFF
TRBJ2-2 | few | NA | TRBV2 | TGTGCCAGCAAAATCGCGAACACCGGGGAGCTGTTTTTT | CASKIANTGELFF
TRBJ1-5 | NA | TRBD1 | TRBV19 | TGTGCCAGTAGTATATGGGGACAGGCTAGCAATCAGCCCCAGCATTTT | CASSIWGQASNQPQHF
TRBJ2-1 | once | TRBD2 | TRBV30 | TGTGCCTGGAGTGTACGGACTAGATTTGGGAATGAGCAGTTCTTC | CAWSVRTRFGNEQFF
TRBJ1-2 | NA | NA | TRBV6-1 | TGTGCCAGCAGTGAAAGTGCGGTCTCTAACTATGGCTACACCTTC | CASSESAVSNYGYTF
TRBJ1-5 | NA | TRBD1 | TRBV6-6 | TGTGCCAGCAGTACCTACAGGGGAGAAAGCAATCAGCCCCAGCATTTT | CASSTYRGESNQPQHF
TRBJ2-1 | NA | TRBD1 | TRBV28 | TGTGCCAGCAGCCGACACTACAGGGGGGATGAGCAGTTCTTC | CASSRHYRGDEQFF
TRBJ2-3 | NA | TRBD1 | TRBV5-6 | TGTGCCAGCAGCTGGGACAGGGGAACAGATACGCAGTATTTT | CASSWDRGTDTQYF
TRBJ2-1 | NA | TRBD2 | TRBV7-2 | TGTGCCAGCAGCCGTAGCGGGGGGGTCTCCTACAATGAGCAGTTCTTC | CASSRSGGVSYNEQFF
TRBJ2-1 | NA | TRBD2 | TRBV15 | TGTGCCACCAGCAAGGGAGGGAATGAGCAGTTCTTC | CATSKGGNEQFF
TRBJ2-1 | NA | TRBD2 | TRBV27 | TGTGCCAGCAGTTTACTAGCGGCCTACAATGAGCAGTTCTTC | CASSLLAAYNEQFF
TRBJ2-7 | NA | NA | TRBV4-3 | TGCGCCAGCAGCCAGGGGCAAGGACCGTCCTACGAGCAGTACTTC | CASSQGQGPSYEQYF
TRBJ2-5 | NA | TRBD2 | TRBV7-9 | TGTGCCAGCAGCTTCCTATCGGGGGGGCAAGAGACCCAGTACTTC | CASSFLSGGQETQYF